This T cell receptor (beta chain) was identified during a study of blood T cell repertoires in COVID-19. At the level of the study: The United States, Italy and Spain were the sources of the acute and convalescent COVID-19 samples. Nucleic acid was either cDNA or gDNA, and it came from T cells, B-cell-depleted T cells, or PBMCs.

In the original processing: Estimation of nucleated cell counts was performed using reference gene primer amplification. Repertoires were generated with immunoSEQ multiplex PCR, while TCRdb's copy carries only in-frame clones and drops some. V and J calls and clone size are copied from that table; D and trimming were computed from the DNA. The sample lists roughly 100,000 clones; under 90% were seen once. Per germline, CDR1 LNHDA and CDR2 SQIVND (reference sequence). V gave up 3 bases and J gave up 5 bases; unmatched junction bases: 6. The CDR3 sequence is 14 residues long. This chain joins TRBV19 and TRBJ1-2, with 7 bases fitting TRBD1. The sample was peripheral blood. The sequence was obtained from a man older than 75 with acute or convalescent COVID-19. The CDR3 bases are TGTGCCAGTAGTATCGCCGGGACAGATTATGGCTACACCTTC. Its translation is CASSIAGTDYGYTF.